This T cell receptor (beta chain) was recorded in a study of blood T cell repertoires in COVID-19. Individuals drawn from around 25 US areas were roughly 18 to 100 years old. Assignments of participants to cohorts depended upon their own reported clinical history. The recovered donors of Cohort 3 showed two negative PCRs, clearance, or symptom resolution. The germline V gene has CDR1 MNHEY and CDR2 SMNVEV (reference sequence). The CDR3 spans 15 residues. Trimming cost V 6 bases and J 4 bases, with 19 bases left between them. This clone was detected once. Assay used: immunoSEQ multiplex PCR; TCRdb lists only in-frame clones, some missing. Of around 400,000 clones in the sample, approximately 89% were seen once.

The rearrangement links TRBV27 to TRBJ2-7, with D maybe TRBD2 (7 bases). The source is a woman aged 25 to 39 who had recovered from COVID-19. Sequencing was carried out using PBMCs or T cells enriched from blood (not recorded which). Written as DNA, the CDR3 is TGTGCCAGCAGGAATGGGAGGGGGGATCGGTACGAGCAGTACTTC. This encodes CASRNGRGDRYEQYF.